These 7 T cell receptor beta chains originate from one sample sequenced in a study of blood T cells in healthy people across ages. The use of a sample-barcoded 5' primer and a J-beta primer mix characterized a second PCR of roughly 6 to 12 cycles. TCRdb used MiXCR to reprocess the 5' RACE reads, holding one entry per CDR3 protein. The sample has about 640,000 distinct CDR3 sequences; roughly 58% are singletons. Material: blood. These receptors all stem from a man aged 60 to 75 in good health.

V and J are TRBV7-2 and TRBJ1-5; D unclear. Germline values: CDR1 SGHTA, CDR2 FQGNSA. V lost 1 base and J lost 5, with 3 bases in between. This CDR3 has 12 residues. The CDR3 nucleotides read TGTGCCAGCAGCTTAGGGTATCAGCCCCAGCATTTT. Amino acid sequence: CASSLGYQPQHF.

This clonotype is a singleton in its sample. This chain uses TRBV12-3 or TRBV12-4 with TRBJ1-1, with 7 bases identical to TRBD1. The CDR3 consists of 13 residues. Unmatched junction bases numbered 4, after V lost 6 bases and J lost 3 bases. The CDR3 protein is CASRYGTDTEAFF. The CDR3 bases are TGTGCCAGCAGGTATGGGACAGACACTGAAGCTTTCTTT.

This clonotype was picked up one time. The chain combines TRBV25-1 with TRBJ2-5, with TRBD2 identical over 9 bases. Germline CDR1 is MGHDK and CDR2 is SYGVNS. Trimming removed 4 bases from V and 6 bases from J; junction bases left unmatched: 21. The CDR3 contains 19 residues. In DNA, the CDR3 is TGTGCCAGCAGTGTCCTCGCCCTAGCGGGGAGGATGGGTAGAAAGACCCAGTACTTC. It is translated as CASSVLALAGRMGRKTQYF. Supplemented by reference TRBV25-1 and TRBJ2-5, the full variable domain reads EADIYQTPRYLVIGTGKKITLECSQTMGHDKMYWYQQDPGMELHLIHYSYGVNSTEKGDLSSESTVSRIRTEHFPLTLESARPSHTSQYLCASSVLALAGRMGRKTQYFGPGTRLLVL.

The CDR3: CASSNTRGYEQYF. The CDR3 DNA is TGTGCCAGCAGTAATACCCGGGGCTACGAGCAGTACTTC. The chain couples TRBV6-5 to TRBJ2-7, with D maybe TRBD2 (5 bases). The CDR3 contains 13 residues. The ends were cut back, 5 bases at V and 3 bases at J, with 11 bases in the middle. In germline, CDR1 is MNHEY, CDR2 SVGAGI.

This clonotype appeared a single time. This chain uses TRBV2 with TRBJ2-6, with a weak D call TRBD1 (6 bases). The ends were cut back, 1 base at V and 2 bases at J, with 9 bases in the middle. The CDR3 has 16 residues. CDR1 SNHLY and CDR2 FYNNEI come from the germline V gene. CDR3 sequence reads: CASSEGYRAGANVLTF. In nucleotides, the CDR3 is TGTGCCAGCAGTGAAGGATACAGGGCTGGGGCCAACGTCCTGACTTTC. Together with reference TRBV2 and TRBJ2-6, the CDR3 gives the full variable domain: EPEVTQTPSHQVTQMGQEVILRCVPISNHLYFYWYRQILGQKVEFLVSFYNNEISEKSEIFDDQFSVERPDGSNFTLKIRSTKLEDSAMYFCASSEGYRAGANVLTFGAGSRLTVL.

The chain joins TRBV5-1 to TRBJ2-5; TRBD2 matches 11 bases. The J call may be faulty, since TRBJ2-7 better matches the DNA end. Germline CDR1 is SGHRS and CDR2 is YFSETQ. The CDR3 contains 16 residues. CDR3 region: CASSLGAYSGGDEQYF. For the CDR3, the DNA is TGCGCCAGCAGCTTGGGCGCTTATAGCGGGGGGGACGAGCAGTACTTC.

This clonotype was seen once. The CDR3 region has the DNA TGTGCCAGCAGCGGGGACAGGGGTCAATCCTATAATTCACCCCTCCACTTT. It translates to CASSGDRGQSYNSPLHF. The chain combines TRBV2 with TRBJ1-6, with 10 positions matching TRBD1. The CDR3 is made up of 17 amino acids. Unmatched junction bases numbered 6, after V lost 6 bases and J lost 1 base. The germline V gene has CDR1 SNHLY and CDR2 FYNNEI.